This T cell receptor (beta chain) is drawn from a study of blood T cell repertoires in COVID-19. Germline CDR1 is GTSNPN and CDR2 is SVGIG (reference sequence). With V trimmed by 3 bases and J by 7 bases, 7 bases remained unmatched. CDR3 length: 14 amino acids. In the study's own analysis: Scientists estimated how many nucleated cells there were by amplifying reference gene primers. Assay: immunoSEQ multiplex PCR; the TCRdb copy retains only in-frame clones and omits some. The DNA gave D and trimming, while V, J and clone size come from that table. The sample carries approximately 110,000 clones, roughly 80% recorded once.

This TCR was sampled from a man older than 75 with COVID-19, enrolled during active disease. V is TRBV30 and J is TRBJ1-3, with 9 bases lining up with TRBD1. Source material: peripheral blood. Here the CDR3 DNA reads TGTGCCTGGAGGCGGACAGGGGCGTGGAACACCATATATTTT. Translation: CAWRRTGAWNTIYF.